These 2 T cell receptor beta chains originate from one sample sequenced in a study of blood T cell repertoires in COVID-19. Generated by immunoSEQ multiplex PCR, the TCRdb table keeps only in-frame clones and is missing some. The data show some 97,000 clones, about nine tenths seen once. Material: peripheral blood. These receptors all stem from a man aged 55-75 years with acute or convalescent COVID-19.

CDR3 amino acids: CASSIPQGLINEQFF. Written as DNA, the CDR3 is TGTGCCAGTAGTATACCCCAGGGTTTGATAAATGAGCAGTTCTTC. V usage is TRBV19 and J usage is TRBJ2-1, with D maybe TRBD1 (5 bases). In germline, CDR1 is LNHDA, CDR2 SQIVND (reference sequence). With 2 bases removed from V and 7 bases from J, the gap between germline ends came to 15 bases. The CDR3 covers 15 residues.

The chain uses TRBV11-2 and TRBJ2-7, with D uncertain. Germline V gene sequence: CDR1 SGHAT, CDR2 FQNNGV. The CDR3 totals 14 residues. V was cut by 5 bases and J by 4 bases, with 15 bases left in between. CDR3 loop: CASSPYHGGYEQYV. The DNA for the CDR3 is TGTGCCAGCAGCCCATACCACGGCGGTTACGAGCAGTACGTC.